These 17 T cell receptor beta chains were sequenced from one sample in a study of neurological immune-mediated disorders. Documented time point: longitudinal time-point 1 (baseline). TCRdb reprocessed the 5' RACE reads with MiXCR, giving one entry per CDR3 protein. The sample contains approximately 49,000 distinct CDR3 sequences, about 9% of which appear only once. Specimen: PBMCs. The receptors stem from a woman in her forties in good health.

V gene TRBV5-1 combines with J gene TRBJ2-5, with no clear D. The CDR3 consists of 14 residues. The V gene lost 4 bases and the J gene lost 5 bases, with 15 bases spanning the gap. Germline CDR1 and CDR2: SGHRS and YFSETQ. CDR3 residues: CASSPVGPRETQYF. DNA of the CDR3: TGCGCCAGCAGCCCGGTGGGCCCACGGGAGACCCAGTACTTC. Based on the CDR3 plus reference TRBV5-1 and TRBJ2-5, the full variable domain is KAGVTQTPRYLIKTRGQQVTLSCSPISGHRSVSWYQQTPGQGLQFLFEYFSETQRNKGNFPGRFSGRQFSNSRSEMNVSTLELGDSALYLCASSPVGPRETQYFGPGTRLLVL.

This clonotype has ten or more counts. This sequence joins TRBV20-1 and TRBJ2-1; D may be TRBD2 (6 bases). Germline lookup yields CDR1 DFQATT and CDR2 SNEGSKA (reference sequence). The CDR3 extends over 14 amino acids. With 5 bases removed from V and 3 bases from J, the gap between germline ends came to 14 bases. DNA of the CDR3: TGCAGTGCTCCCGGACGGGGGAACTACAATGAGCAGTTCTTC. Amino acids: CSAPGRGNYNEQFF.

This clonotype has a count of ten or more. This is likely a read error, given that the CDR3 carries no conserved phenylalanine or tryptophan at its end. The DNA is omitted, as the CDR3 cannot be located on it reliably, and the CDR3 follows TCRdb's listing. The rearrangement uses TRBV7-6 and TRBJ1-3; TRBD1 reflects the table's D call only, with no check against the DNA. Germline assignment: CDR1 SGHVS and CDR2 FNYEAQ. The CDR3 spans 13 residues, counting both ends. The CDR3 protein is CASSLGAPPPFFL.

The count of this clonotype is one. The chain combines TRBV15 with TRBJ1-3, with 7 bases matching TRBD1. The CDR3 length is 15 residues. In germline, CDR1 is LNHNV, CDR2 YYDKDF (reference sequence). The trim removed 5 bases at V and 4 bases at J, leaving 8 bases unmatched. The CDR3 spells CATSADRYAGNTIYF. For the CDR3, the DNA is TGTGCCACCAGCGCGGACAGGTATGCCGGAAACACCATATATTTT.

In this sample, this clonotype turned up many times. V usage is TRBV5-5 and J usage is TRBJ2-7, with D uncertain. V was shortened by 4 bases and J by 1 base, with 12 bases between the two germline ends. The CDR3 has 14 amino acids. Germline V gene data show CDR1 as SGHKS and CDR2 as YYEKEE (reference sequence). The CDR3 here is CASSPVFWSYEQYF. In DNA, the CDR3 is TGTGCCAGCAGCCCGGTTTTCTGGTCCTACGAGCAGTACTTC.

This clonotype has at least ten counts. The chain employs TRBV4-1 and TRBJ1-2; maybe TRBD1 (6 bases). V lost 0 bases and J lost 7, with 12 bases in between. CDR1 is MGHRA and CDR2 is YSYEKL in the germline V gene. This CDR3 comprises 14 residues. The CDR3 coding sequence is TGCGCCAGCAGCCAAGATTCAGGGGTAGGTGGCTACACCTTC. It is translated as CASSQDSGVGGYTF.

This clonotype was found many times. The chain is built from TRBV20-1 and TRBJ2-7; 11 bases fit TRBD1. Losses at the gene ends were 4 bases for V and 5 bases for J; bases not matched to a gene: 10. CDR3 length equals 15 residues. Per germline, CDR1 DFQATT and CDR2 SNEGSKA (reference sequence). The CDR3 reads CSAINPGQGENEQYF. In DNA, the CDR3 is TGCAGTGCTATCAATCCGGGACAGGGGGAAAACGAGCAGTACTTC.

This clonotype was counted ten times or more. The gene calls are TRBV6-5 and TRBJ1-4; 7 bases line up with TRBD1. V shed 2 bases and J 7 bases; nucleotides not matched to a gene: 7. This CDR3 is built from 15 residues. Per the germline V gene, CDR1 is MNHEY and CDR2 is SVGAGI. CDR3 sequence reads: CASSYTQGEGEKLFF. In nucleotides, the CDR3 is TGTGCCAGCAGTTACACCCAGGGGGAAGGTGAAAAACTGTTTTTT.

Many counts were recorded for this clonotype. The chain links TRBV7-2 to TRBJ2-7, with a possible D match to TRBD2 (6 bases). The CDR3 runs to 16 residues. V lost 4 bases to trimming and J lost 0 bases, with 16 bases between them. Looked up from germline, CDR1 is SGHTA and CDR2 is FQGNSA. In DNA, the CDR3 is TGTGCCAGCAGCTCCTTAGGCGGGGTCCTCTCCTACGAGCAGTACTTC. Its translation is CASSSLGGVLSYEQYF.

In the case of this clonotype: Because it lacks the conserved phenylalanine or tryptophan at the end, this CDR3 is likely a read error. The J gene is TRBJ2-7, the V gene TRBV6-5; D uncertain. Germline V lookup: CDR1 MNHEY, CDR2 SVGAGI. Trimming stripped 5 bases from V and 3 bases from J, with 20 bases between. This CDR3 has 16 residues. The CDR3 nucleotides read TGTGCCAGCAGTAATCCCGGCTCCTTATCCCTCTACGAGCAGTACTTA. It specifies CASSNPGSLSLYEQYL.

This chain connects TRBV12-3 or TRBV12-4 to TRBJ2-3; D remains unclear. Trimming removed 6 bases at V and 9 bases at J, with 13 bases between. The CDR3 covers 12 residues. CDR3 nucleotide sequence: TGTGCCAGCAGGGATCGACCTGGCACGCAGTATTTT. This gives the protein CASRDRPGTQYF.

This clonotype came up many times. J is TRBJ1-4 and V is TRBV5-1; D unclear. The length of the CDR3 is 13 residues. Per germline, CDR1 SGHRS and CDR2 YFSETQ. V lost 0 bases, J lost 8 bases, and 8 bases lay in between. CDR3 DNA: TGCGCCAGCAGCTTGGCGGGAAGGGAAAAACTGTTTTTT. Its protein is CASSLAGREKLFF.

In this sample, this clonotype turned up many times. One junction end disagrees with the germline gene, perhaps due to a read error. The V and J genes are TRBV29-1 and TRBJ1-1; 7 positions match TRBD1. This CDR3 has 15 residues. Germline V gene data show CDR1 as SQVTM and CDR2 as ANQGSEA. CDR3 coding DNA: TGCAGCGTGGAAGTCGGGGCCAGGGGGGGCACTGAAGCTTTCTTT. This sequence encodes CSVEVGARGGTEAFF.

This clonotype was counted ten times or more. The chain is built from TRBV12-3 or TRBV12-4 and TRBJ1-1; the match to TRBD1 covers 9 bases. CDR3 length: 15 amino acids. The junction had 10 bases not matched to a gene; V was cut back by 6 bases and J by 5 bases. The CDR3 DNA is TGTGCCAGCAGCACGTGGGGACAGGGAAGGACTGAAGCTTTCTTT. Its protein is CASSTWGQGRTEAFF.

The table lists this clonotype with many counts. The rearrangement joins TRBV12-3 or TRBV12-4 to TRBJ2-1; TRBD2 matches at 8 bases. The CDR3 runs 15 residues. V lost 7 bases and J lost 2; bases outside the gene matches: 7. CDR3 residues: CASTAVRGAYNEQFF. The DNA of the CDR3 is TGTGCCAGCACCGCGGTGCGGGGGGCCTACAATGAGCAGTTCTTC.

This clonotype was seen many times. This chain links TRBV27 with TRBJ2-7; unclear D gene. The CDR3 length is 14 residues. The V gene's germline CDR1 is MNHEY and CDR2 SMNVEV (reference sequence). With 2 bases removed from V and 2 bases from J, the gap between germline ends came to 10 bases. This CDR3 is CASSLQGPPYEQYF. DNA of the CDR3: TGTGCCAGCAGTTTACAAGGACCCCCCTACGAGCAGTACTTC.

Concerning this clonotype: Sequence at one end of the junction differs from germline and may be a read error. The chain links TRBV18 to TRBJ1-1, with D unresolved. The CDR3 spans 14 residues. The germline V gene encodes CDR1 KGHSH and CDR2 LQKENI. CDR3 in DNA: TGTACCAGCTCTTCCTTCGTAAGAAACACTGAAGCTTTCTTT. Translation gives CTSSSFVRNTEAFF.